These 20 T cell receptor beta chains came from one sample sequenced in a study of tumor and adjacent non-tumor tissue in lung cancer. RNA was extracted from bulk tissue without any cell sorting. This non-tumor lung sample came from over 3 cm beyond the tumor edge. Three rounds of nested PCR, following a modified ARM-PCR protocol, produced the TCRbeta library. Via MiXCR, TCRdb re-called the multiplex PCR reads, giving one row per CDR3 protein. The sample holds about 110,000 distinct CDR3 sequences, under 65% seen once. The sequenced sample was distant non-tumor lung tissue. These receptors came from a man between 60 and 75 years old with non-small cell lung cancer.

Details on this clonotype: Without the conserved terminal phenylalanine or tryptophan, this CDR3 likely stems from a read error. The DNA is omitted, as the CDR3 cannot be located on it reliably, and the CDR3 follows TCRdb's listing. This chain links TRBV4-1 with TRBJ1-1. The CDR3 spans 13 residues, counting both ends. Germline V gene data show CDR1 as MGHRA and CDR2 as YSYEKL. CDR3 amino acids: CASSQASNTEAFI.

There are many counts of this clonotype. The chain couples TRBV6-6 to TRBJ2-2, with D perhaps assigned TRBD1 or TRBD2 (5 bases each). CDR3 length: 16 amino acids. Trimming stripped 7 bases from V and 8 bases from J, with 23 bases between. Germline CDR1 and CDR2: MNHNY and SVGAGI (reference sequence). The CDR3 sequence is CASIELGPGGGGELFF. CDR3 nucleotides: TGTGCCAGCATCGAACTGGGGCCCGGAGGTGGTGGGGAGCTGTTTTTT.

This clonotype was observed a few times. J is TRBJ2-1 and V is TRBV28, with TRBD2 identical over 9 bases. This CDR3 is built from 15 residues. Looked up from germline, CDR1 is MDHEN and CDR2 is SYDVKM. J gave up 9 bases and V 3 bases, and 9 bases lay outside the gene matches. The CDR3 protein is CASSFVASGVLEQFF. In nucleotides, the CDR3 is TGTGCCAGCAGTTTTGTCGCTAGCGGGGTGCTTGAGCAGTTCTTC.

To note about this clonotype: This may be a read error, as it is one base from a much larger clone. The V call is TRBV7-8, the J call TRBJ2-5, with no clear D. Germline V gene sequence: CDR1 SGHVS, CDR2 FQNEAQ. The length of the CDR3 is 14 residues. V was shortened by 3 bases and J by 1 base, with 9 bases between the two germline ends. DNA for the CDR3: TGTGCCAGCAGCTTCGTGGCGGTCCAAGAGACCCAGTACTTC. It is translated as CASSFVAVQETQYF.

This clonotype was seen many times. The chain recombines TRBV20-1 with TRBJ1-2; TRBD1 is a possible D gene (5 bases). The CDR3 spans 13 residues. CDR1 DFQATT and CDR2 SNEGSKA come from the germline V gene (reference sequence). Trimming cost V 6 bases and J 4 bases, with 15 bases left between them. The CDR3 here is CSAPSTGGYGYTF. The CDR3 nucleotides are TGCAGTGCGCCCTCGACGGGGGGCTATGGCTACACCTTC.

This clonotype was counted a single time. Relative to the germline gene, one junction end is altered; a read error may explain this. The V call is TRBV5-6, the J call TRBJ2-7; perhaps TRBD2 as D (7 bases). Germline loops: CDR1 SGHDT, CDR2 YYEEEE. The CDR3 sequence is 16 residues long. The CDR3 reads CANSWSPGTGGYEQYF. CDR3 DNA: TGTGCCAACAGCTGGAGCCCAGGGACGGGGGGCTACGAGCAATACTTC.

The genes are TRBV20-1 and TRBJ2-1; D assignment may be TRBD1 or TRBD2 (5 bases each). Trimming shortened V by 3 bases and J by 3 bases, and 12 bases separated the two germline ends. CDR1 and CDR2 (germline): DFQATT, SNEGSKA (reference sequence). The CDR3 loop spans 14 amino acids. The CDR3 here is CSARGQADYNEQFF. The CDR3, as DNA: TGCAGTGCTAGGGGGCAAGCGGACTACAATGAGCAGTTCTTC.

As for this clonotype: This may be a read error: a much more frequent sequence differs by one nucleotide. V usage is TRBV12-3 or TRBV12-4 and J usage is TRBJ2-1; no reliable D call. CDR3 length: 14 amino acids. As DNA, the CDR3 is TGTGCCAACAGTTTTGGCGGACCAAACAATGAGCAGTTCTTC. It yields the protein CANSFGGPNNEQFF.

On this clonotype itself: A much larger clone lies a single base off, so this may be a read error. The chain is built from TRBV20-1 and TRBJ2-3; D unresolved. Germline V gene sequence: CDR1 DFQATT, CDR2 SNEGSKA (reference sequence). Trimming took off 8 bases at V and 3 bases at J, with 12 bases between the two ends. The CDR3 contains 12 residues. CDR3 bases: TGCAGTCCCCGCATCAGTACAGATACGCAGTATTTT. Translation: CSPRISTDTQYF.

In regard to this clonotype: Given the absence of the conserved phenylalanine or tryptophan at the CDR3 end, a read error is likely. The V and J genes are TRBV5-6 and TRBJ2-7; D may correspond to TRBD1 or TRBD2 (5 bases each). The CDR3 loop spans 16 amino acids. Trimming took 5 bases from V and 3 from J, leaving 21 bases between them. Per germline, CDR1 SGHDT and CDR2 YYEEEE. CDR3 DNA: TGTGCCAGCAGTTGGAGCCCAGGGACGTGGAGCTACGAGCAGTACTAC. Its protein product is CASSWSPGTWSYEQYY.

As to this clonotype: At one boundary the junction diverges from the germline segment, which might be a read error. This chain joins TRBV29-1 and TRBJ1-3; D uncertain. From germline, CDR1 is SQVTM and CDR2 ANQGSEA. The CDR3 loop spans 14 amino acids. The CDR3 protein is CSVELGASGNTIYF. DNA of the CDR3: TGCAGCGTTGAGCTGGGCGCCTCTGGGAACACCATATATTTT.

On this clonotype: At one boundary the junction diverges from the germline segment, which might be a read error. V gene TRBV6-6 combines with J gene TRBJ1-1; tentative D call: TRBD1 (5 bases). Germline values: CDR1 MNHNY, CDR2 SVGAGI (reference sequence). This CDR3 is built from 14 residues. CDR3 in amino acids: CAGRPYLGESEACF. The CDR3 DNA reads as TGTGCCGGCAGACCCTACTTGGGGGAGTCTGAAGCTTGCTTT.

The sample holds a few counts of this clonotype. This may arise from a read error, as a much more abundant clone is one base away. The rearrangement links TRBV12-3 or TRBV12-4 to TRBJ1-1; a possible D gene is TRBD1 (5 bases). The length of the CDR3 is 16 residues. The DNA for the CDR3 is TGTGCCAGCGGTTTTCGGCGAGCGAGGGGTAACTCTGAAGCTTTCTTT. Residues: CASGFRRARGNSEAFF.

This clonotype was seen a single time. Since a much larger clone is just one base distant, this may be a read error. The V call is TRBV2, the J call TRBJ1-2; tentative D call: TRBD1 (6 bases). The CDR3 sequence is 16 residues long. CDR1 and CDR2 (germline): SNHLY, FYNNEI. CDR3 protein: CAGSERGGADVYGYTF. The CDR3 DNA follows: TGTGCCGGCAGTGAACGGGGGGGCGCAGACGTCTATGGCTACACCTTC. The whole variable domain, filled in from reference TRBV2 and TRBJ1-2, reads EPEVTQTPSHQVTQMGQEVILRCVPISNHLYFYWYRQILGQKVEFLVSFYNNEISEKSEIFDDQFSVERPDGSNFTLKIRSTKLEDSAMYFCAGSERGGADVYGYTFGSGTRLTVV.

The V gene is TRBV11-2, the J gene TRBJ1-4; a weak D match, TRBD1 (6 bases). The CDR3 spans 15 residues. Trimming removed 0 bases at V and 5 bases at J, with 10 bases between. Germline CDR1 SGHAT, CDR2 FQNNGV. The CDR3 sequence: CASSLDGTPNEKLFF. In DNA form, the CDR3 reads TGTGCCAGCAGCTTAGACGGGACACCAAATGAAAAACTGTTTTTT.

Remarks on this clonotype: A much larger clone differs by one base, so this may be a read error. Here the CDR3 reads CASSEWQNTEGFF. CDR3 bases: TGTGCCAGCAGTGAGTGGCAGAACACTGAAGGTTTCTTT. V gene TRBV6-1 combines with J gene TRBJ1-1; D is ambiguous. CDR3 length: 13 residues. The germline V gene encodes CDR1 MNHNS and CDR2 SASEGT.

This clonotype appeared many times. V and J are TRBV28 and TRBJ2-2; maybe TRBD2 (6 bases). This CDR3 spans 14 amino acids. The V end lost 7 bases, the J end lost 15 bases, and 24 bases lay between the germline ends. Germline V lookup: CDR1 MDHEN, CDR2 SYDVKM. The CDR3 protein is CASTPAGPTGELFF. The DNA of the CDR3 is TGTGCCAGCACTCCAGCGGGTCCCACCGGAGAGTTGTTTTTT.

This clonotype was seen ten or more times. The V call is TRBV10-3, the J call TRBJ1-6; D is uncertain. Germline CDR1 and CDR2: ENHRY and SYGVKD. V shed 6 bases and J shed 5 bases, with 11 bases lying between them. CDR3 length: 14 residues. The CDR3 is CAISSTRDNSPLHF. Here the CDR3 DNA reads TGTGCCATCAGCAGTACGCGAGATAATTCACCCCTCCACTTT.

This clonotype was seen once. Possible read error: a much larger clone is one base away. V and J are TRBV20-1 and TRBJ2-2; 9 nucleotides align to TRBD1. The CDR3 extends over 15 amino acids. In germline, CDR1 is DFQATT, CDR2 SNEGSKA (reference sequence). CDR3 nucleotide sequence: TGCAGTGCAAATACAGGGGGCCTATACACCGGGGGGCTGTTTTTT. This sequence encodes CSANTGGLYTGGLFF.

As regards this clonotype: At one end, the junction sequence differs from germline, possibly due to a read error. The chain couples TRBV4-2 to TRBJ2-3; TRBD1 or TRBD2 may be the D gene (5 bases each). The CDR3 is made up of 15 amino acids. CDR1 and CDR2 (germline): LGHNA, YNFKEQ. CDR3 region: CANSQNMGDAYTQYF. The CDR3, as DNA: TGTGCCAACAGCCAAAATATGGGGGACGCCTATACGCAGTACTTT.